A single sample gave rise to the 14 T cell receptor beta chains below, sequenced in a study of read filtering for tumor transcriptome and immune sequencing (TCRdb year 2020). Sequenced using an Illumina HiSeq 4000. TCR libraries were built from roughly 440 ng RNA with the Immunoverse kit, using molecular barcoded adaptors covering alpha/delta and beta/gamma chains. TCRdb trimmed public reads at Q25 via fastp, called clones via MiXCR and kept in-frame beta chains. Every entry covers one CDR3 protein and lists the most common genes and DNA from its rows. This sample lists around 140,000 distinct CDR3 sequences; about 13% were detected once. Just under 8.5% of the sample is taken by the ten largest. Sequences were obtained from a population of CD138-negative cells sorted from bone marrow. Explained via the paper, the cell subset or site label denotes: bone marrow mononuclear cells depleted of CD138+ plasma/myeloma cells by negative magnetic selection. Receptor source: a donor aged 40 or older with multiple myeloma.

This clonotype was counted ten times or more. CDR3 residues: CASSLRTGTGATEAFF. The CDR3 DNA sequence: TGTGCCAGCAGCCTCAGAACCGGGACAGGGGCCACTGAAGCTTTCTTT. This chain uses TRBV14 with TRBJ1-1, with 10 bases identical to TRBD1. The J segment lost 4 bases and the V segment lost 4 bases, leaving 9 bases of the junction unmatched. Per germline, CDR1 SGHDN and CDR2 FVKESK. CDR3 size: 16 residues.

This clonotype came up many times. The gene calls are TRBV10-3 and TRBJ2-5; 8 positions agree with TRBD2. CDR1 is ENHRY, CDR2 SYGVKD, per germline. CDR3 length: 16 residues. The junction had 17 bases not matched to a gene; V was cut back by 7 bases and J by 7 bases. CDR3 region: CAITGRGAAPRWTQYF. DNA for the CDR3: TGTGCCATCACCGGGAGGGGAGCGGCTCCTAGATGGACCCAGTACTTC.

This clonotype was counted at least ten times. The chain recombines TRBV19 with TRBJ2-1; TRBD2 agrees at 13 bases. The trim removed 3 bases at V and 7 bases at J, leaving 3 bases unmatched. The CDR3 loop spans 15 amino acids. In germline, CDR1 is LNHDA, CDR2 SQIVND (reference sequence). CDR3 sequence: CASSMELAGGNEQFF. The CDR3, as DNA: TGTGCCAGTAGTATGGAACTAGCGGGAGGGAATGAGCAGTTCTTC.

This clonotype was seen a handful of times. One base away lies a much larger clone, so this may be a sequencing read error. The CDR3 does not end in the conserved phenylalanine or tryptophan, so this is likely a read error. This chain connects TRBV6-2 or TRBV6-3 to TRBJ1-1, with no clear D. Trimming removed 2 bases at V and 3 bases at J, with 4 bases between. The CDR3 has 12 amino acids. The V gene's germline CDR1 is MNHEY and CDR2 SVGEGT. The CDR3 loop is CASSYQYTEAFL. The CDR3 region has the DNA TGTGCCAGCAGTTACCAGTACACTGAAGCTTTCTTA.

Ten or more counts support this clonotype. The chain recombines TRBV4-3 with TRBJ2-7; 8 positions match TRBD2. The germline V gene encodes CDR1 LGHNA and CDR2 YSLEER. This CDR3 has 20 amino acids. After removal of 0 bases from V and 4 bases from J, the junction contained 20 bases not matched to a gene. CDR3 in amino acids: CASSQESLEAGRGGGYEQYF. As DNA, the CDR3 is TGCGCCAGCAGCCAAGAGAGTTTGGAGGCCGGGAGGGGAGGCGGATACGAGCAGTACTTC.

This clonotype was counted at least ten times. The chain carries TRBV29-1 and TRBJ2-7, with 8 bases lining up with TRBD1. Per germline, CDR1 SQVTM and CDR2 ANQGSEA. Trimming took 4 bases from V and 4 from J; bases not matched to a gene: 9. This CDR3 spans 14 amino acids. The CDR3 region has the DNA TGCAGCGTTGCCTTGACAGGGGCGAGGTACGAGCAGTACTTC. Translated, it gives CSVALTGARYEQYF.

This clonotype was recorded many times. The chain carries TRBV19 and TRBJ2-7, with no clear D. Germline-derived CDR1 and CDR2 are LNHDA and SQIVND (reference sequence). The V end was cut by 6 bases, the J end by 4 bases, with 13 bases between. The CDR3 sequence is 13 residues long. CDR3 protein: CASSTEPQYEQYF. For the CDR3, the DNA is TGTGCCAGTAGCACGGAGCCTCAATACGAGCAGTACTTC.

Regarding this clonotype: Mismatch with germline at one junction end may stem from a read error. V and J are TRBV20-1 and TRBJ2-7; a possible D gene is TRBD2 (6 bases). Germline-derived CDR1 and CDR2 are DFQATT and SNEGSKA (reference sequence). The CDR3 runs 14 residues. The CDR3 nucleotides are TGCAGTGCTAGATACGGGAGAGGTACCTACGGGCAGTACTTC. This gives the protein CSARYGRGTYGQYF.

This clonotype was seen repeatedly, ten times or more. The V and J genes are TRBV12-3 or TRBV12-4 and TRBJ2-1; 9 bases line up with TRBD2. With 7 bases clipped from V and 5 bases from J, the junction kept 3 bases outside the gene matches. The CDR3 length is 13 residues. Here the CDR3 reads CASISSGNNEQFF. CDR3 in DNA: TGTGCCAGCATCTCTAGCGGGAACAATGAGCAGTTCTTC.

A note on this clonotype: A junction boundary mismatches the germline segment, possibly from a read error. This chain links TRBV27 with TRBJ1-1, with no clear D. From germline, CDR1 is MNHEY and CDR2 SMNVEV (reference sequence). This CDR3 is 13 amino acids long. The CDR3 nucleotides read TGTGCCTGCAGTTTAGAGCGGAACACTGAAGCTTTCTTT. This translates into CACSLERNTEAFF.

The sample holds a few counts of this clonotype. The chain combines TRBV20-1 with TRBJ1-2; no reliable D call. V gave up 3 bases and J gave up 0 bases, with 5 bases separating them. Per the germline V gene, CDR1 is DFQATT and CDR2 is SNEGSKA (reference sequence). This CDR3 comprises 12 residues. The CDR3 coding sequence is TGCAGTGCTAGCCTCGCTAACTATGGCTACACCTTC. The encoded protein is CSASLANYGYTF.

This clonotype was seen only a few times. The rearrangement links TRBV29-1 to TRBJ2-7; 10 nucleotides align to TRBD2. The CDR3 has 15 amino acids. V dropped 4 bases and J dropped 4; count of bases not matched to a gene: 10. The germline gives CDR1 SQVTM, CDR2 ANQGSEA. CDR3 region: CSVGLAGVSKYEQYF. CDR3 DNA sequence: TGCAGCGTTGGGCTAGCGGGAGTGAGTAAATACGAGCAGTACTTC.

This clonotype was seen only once. The chain employs TRBV12-3 or TRBV12-4 and TRBJ1-2, with D possibly TRBD1 on 5 matching bases. This CDR3 region has 13 residues. Trimming removed 7 bases at V and 8 bases at J, with 17 bases between. The CDR3 nucleotides read TGTGCCAGCACTCCGGGGGGGGGTTACGGCTACACCTTC. It encodes CASTPGGGYGYTF.

This clonotype has more than one count but fewer than ten. This sequence may be a read error, since a much larger clone differs from it by one base. This chain uses TRBV5-1 with TRBJ2-7; D gene unclear. This CDR3 region has 15 residues. Per germline, CDR1 SGHRS and CDR2 YFSETQ. CDR3 loop: CANSLSLTITYEQYF. The CDR3 nucleotides read TGCGCCAACAGCTTGTCTTTAACCATAACCTACGAGCAGTACTTC.